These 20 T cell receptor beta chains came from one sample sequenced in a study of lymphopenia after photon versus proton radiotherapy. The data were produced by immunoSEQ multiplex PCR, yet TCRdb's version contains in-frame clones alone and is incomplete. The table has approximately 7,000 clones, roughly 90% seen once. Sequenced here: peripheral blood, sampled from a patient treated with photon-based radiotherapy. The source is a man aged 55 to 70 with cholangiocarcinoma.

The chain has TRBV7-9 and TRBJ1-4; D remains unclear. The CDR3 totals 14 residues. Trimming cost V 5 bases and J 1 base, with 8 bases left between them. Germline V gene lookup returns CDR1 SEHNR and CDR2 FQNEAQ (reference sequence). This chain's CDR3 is CASSPGRTNEKLFF. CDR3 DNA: TGTGCCAGCAGCCCCGGAAGAACTAATGAAAAACTGTTTTTT.

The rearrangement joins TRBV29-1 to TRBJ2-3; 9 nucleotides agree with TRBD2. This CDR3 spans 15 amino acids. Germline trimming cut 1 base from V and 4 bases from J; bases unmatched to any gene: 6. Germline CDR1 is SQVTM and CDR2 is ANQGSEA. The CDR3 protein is CSVEGGSGGPDTQYF. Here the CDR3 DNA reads TGCAGCGTTGAAGGAGGTAGCGGGGGACCAGATACGCAGTATTTT.

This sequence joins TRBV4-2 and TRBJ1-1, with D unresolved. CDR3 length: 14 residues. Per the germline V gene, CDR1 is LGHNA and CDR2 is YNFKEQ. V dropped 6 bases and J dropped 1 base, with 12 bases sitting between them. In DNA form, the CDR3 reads TGTGCCAGCAGACAGAACCAGGAGAACACTGAAGCTTTCTTT. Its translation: CASRQNQENTEAFF.

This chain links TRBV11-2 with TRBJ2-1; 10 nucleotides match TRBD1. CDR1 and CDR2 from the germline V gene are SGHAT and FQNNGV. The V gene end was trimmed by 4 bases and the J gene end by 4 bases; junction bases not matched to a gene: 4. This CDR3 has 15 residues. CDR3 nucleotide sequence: TGTGCCAGCAGCTCGGGACAGGGGACGTACAATGAGCAGTTCTTC. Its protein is CASSSGQGTYNEQFF.

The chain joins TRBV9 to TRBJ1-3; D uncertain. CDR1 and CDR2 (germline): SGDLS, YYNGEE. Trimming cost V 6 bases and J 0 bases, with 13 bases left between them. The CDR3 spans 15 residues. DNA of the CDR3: TGTGCCAGCACCCCCGGCGGCTACTCTGGAAACACCATATATTTT. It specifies CASTPGGYSGNTIYF.

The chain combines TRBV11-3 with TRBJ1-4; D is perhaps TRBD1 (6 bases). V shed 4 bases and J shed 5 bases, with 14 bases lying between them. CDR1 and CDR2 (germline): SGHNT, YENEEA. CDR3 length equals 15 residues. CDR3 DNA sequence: TGTGCCAGCAGCTCTTTGACAGGCACAAATGAAAAACTGTTTTTT. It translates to CASSSLTGTNEKLFF. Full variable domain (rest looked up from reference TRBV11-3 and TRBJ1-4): EAGVVQSPRYKIIEKKQPVAFWCNPISGHNTLYWYLQNLGQGPELLIRYENEEAVDDSQLPKDRFSAERLKGVDSTLKIQPAELGDSAVYLCASSSLTGTNEKLFFGSGTQLSVL.

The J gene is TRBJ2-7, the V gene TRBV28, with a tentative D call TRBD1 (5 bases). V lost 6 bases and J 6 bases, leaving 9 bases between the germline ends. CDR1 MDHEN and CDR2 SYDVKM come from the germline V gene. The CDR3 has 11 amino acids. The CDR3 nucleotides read TGTGCCAGCAGCGTAGGGGTCGAGCAGTACTTC. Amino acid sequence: CASSVGVEQYF.

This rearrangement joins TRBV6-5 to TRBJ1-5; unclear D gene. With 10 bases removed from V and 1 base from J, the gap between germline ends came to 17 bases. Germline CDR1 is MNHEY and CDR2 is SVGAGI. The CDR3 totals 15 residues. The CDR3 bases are TGTGCCACCAGGCCTCCCGGGAGCAGCAATCAGCCCCAGCATTTT. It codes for CATRPPGSSNQPQHF.

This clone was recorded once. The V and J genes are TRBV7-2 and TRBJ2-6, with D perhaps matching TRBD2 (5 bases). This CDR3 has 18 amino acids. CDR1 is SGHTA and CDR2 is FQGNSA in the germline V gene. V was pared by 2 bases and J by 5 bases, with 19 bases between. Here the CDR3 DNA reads TGTGCCAGCAGCTTAAGAGGGAGACGACAAAGTCGGGCCAACGTCCTGACTTTC. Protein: CASSLRGRRQSRANVLTF.

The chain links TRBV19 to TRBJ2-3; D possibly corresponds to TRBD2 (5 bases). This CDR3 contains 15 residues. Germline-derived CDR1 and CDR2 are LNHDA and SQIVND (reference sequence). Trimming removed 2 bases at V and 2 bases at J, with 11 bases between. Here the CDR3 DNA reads TGTGCCAGTAGTATAATGAGCGGATTCACAGATACGCAGTATTTT. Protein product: CASSIMSGFTDTQYF. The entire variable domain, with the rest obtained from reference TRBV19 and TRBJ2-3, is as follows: DGGITQSPKYLFRKEGQNVTLSCEQNLNHDAMYWYRQDPGQGLRLIYYSQIVNDFQKGDIAEGYSVSREKKESFPLTVTSAQKNPTAFYLCASSIMSGFTDTQYFGPGTRLTVL.

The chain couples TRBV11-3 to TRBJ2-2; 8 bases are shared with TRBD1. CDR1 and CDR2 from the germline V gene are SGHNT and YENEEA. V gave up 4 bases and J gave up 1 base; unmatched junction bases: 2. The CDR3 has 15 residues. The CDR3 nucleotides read TGTGCCAGCAGCTGGGGGACAGGGAACACCGGGGAGCTGTTTTTT. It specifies CASSWGTGNTGELFF.

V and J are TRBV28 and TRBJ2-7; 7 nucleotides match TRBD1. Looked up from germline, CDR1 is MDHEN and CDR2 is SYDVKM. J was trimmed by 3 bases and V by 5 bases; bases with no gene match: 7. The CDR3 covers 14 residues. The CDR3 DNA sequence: TGTGCCAGCAGTCTCGGGACAGTTAGCTACGAGCAGTACTTC. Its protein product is CASSLGTVSYEQYF.

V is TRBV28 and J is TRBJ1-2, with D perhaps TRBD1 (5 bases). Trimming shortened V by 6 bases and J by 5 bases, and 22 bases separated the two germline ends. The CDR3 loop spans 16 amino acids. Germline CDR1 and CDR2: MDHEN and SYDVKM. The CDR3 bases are TGTGCCAGCAGCCCTTCACTTCGTTTGGGGGAGTATGGCTACACCTTC. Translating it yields CASSPSLRLGEYGYTF.

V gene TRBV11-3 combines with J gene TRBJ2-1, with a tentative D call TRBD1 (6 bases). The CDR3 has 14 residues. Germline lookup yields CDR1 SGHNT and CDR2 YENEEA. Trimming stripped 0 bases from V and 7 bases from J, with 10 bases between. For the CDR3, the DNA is TGTGCCAGCAGCTTAGAGGGACACCTAAATGAGCAGTTCTTC. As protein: CASSLEGHLNEQFF.

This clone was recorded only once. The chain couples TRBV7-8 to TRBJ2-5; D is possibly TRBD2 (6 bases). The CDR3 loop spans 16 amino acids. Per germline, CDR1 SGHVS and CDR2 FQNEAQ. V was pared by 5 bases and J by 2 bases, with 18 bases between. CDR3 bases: TGTGCCAGCAGCCCTGGGGTAGCGGTACTTCAAGAGACCCAGTACTTC. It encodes CASSPGVAVLQETQYF. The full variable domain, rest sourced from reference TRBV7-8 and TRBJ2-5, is GAGVSQSPRYKVAKRGQDVALRCDPISGHVSLFWYQQALGQGPEFLTYFQNEAQLDKSGLPSDRFFAERPEGSVSTLKIQRTQQEDSAVYLCASSPGVAVLQETQYFGPGTRLLVL.

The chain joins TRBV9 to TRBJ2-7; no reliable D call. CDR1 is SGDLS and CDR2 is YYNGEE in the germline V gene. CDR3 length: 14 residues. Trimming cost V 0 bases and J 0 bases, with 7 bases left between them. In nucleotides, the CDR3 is TGTGCCAGCAGCGTAGGAGTAAGCTCCTACGAGCAGTACTTC. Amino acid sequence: CASSVGVSSYEQYF.

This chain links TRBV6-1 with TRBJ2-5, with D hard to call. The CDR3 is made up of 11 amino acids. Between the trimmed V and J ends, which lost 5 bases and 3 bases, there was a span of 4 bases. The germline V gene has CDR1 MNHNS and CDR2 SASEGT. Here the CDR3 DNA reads TGTGCCAGCAGTACAGAAGAGACCCAGTACTTC. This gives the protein CASSTEETQYF.

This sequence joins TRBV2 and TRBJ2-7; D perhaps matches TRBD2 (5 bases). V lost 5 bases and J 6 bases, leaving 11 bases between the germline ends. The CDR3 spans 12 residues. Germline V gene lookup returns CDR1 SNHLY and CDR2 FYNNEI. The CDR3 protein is CASSPPRGEQYF. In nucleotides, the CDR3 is TGTGCCAGCAGTCCGCCCCGGGGCGAGCAGTACTTC.

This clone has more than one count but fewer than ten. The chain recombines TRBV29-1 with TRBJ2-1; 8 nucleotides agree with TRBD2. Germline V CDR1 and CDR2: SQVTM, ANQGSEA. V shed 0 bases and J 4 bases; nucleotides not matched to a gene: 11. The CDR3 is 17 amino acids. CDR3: CSVEDGGRSTGYNEQFF. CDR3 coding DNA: TGCAGCGTTGAAGATGGCGGGAGGTCGACGGGGTACAATGAGCAGTTCTTC.

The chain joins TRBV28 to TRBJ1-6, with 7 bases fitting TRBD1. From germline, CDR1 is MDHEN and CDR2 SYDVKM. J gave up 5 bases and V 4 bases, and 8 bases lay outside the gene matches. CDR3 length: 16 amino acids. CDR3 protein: CASSSAGTADNSPLHF. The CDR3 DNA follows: TGTGCCAGCAGTTCCGCGGGGACAGCCGATAATTCACCCCTCCACTTT.